Below are 28 T cell receptor beta chains sequenced from a single sample in a study of shared clonotypes between healthy human individuals. Naive CD8 cells lacked CD45RO and underwent positive selection for CCR7, leaving out terminally differentiated effector memory CD45RA+ cells. Produced via immunoSEQ multiplex PCR; TCRdb's table is partial and in-frame only. The data contain 2 million to 2.5 million clones, approximately 94% of them seen just once; the ten biggest clones take up roughly 1.8%. The sequencing input was naive CD8+ T cells from PBMCs. Receptor source: a man aged 18 to 35 in good health. Some clones in this sample may be carry-over from other donors' samples.

The chain couples TRBV5-1 to TRBJ1-5, with 9 bases lining up with TRBD1. Germline assignment: CDR1 SGHRS and CDR2 YFSETQ. The CDR3 spans 15 residues. Losses at the gene ends were 0 bases for V and 7 bases for J; bases not matched to a gene: 5. CDR3 sequence: CASSLGDRVPQPQHF. CDR3 bases: TGCGCCAGCAGCTTGGGGGACAGGGTTCCCCAGCCCCAGCATTTT. Full variable domain (rest looked up from reference TRBV5-1 and TRBJ1-5): KAGVTQTPRYLIKTRGQQVTLSCSPISGHRSVSWYQQTPGQGLQFLFEYFSETQRNKGNFPGRFSGRQFSNSRSEMNVSTLELGDSALYLCASSLGDRVPQPQHFGDGTRLSIL.

This chain joins TRBV6-5 and TRBJ2-1, with 9 bases lining up with TRBD1. CDR1 MNHEY and CDR2 SVGAGI come from the germline V gene. This CDR3 region has 15 residues. The V segment lost 6 bases and the J segment 8 bases; nucleotides outside the gene matches: 11. The DNA of the CDR3 is TGTGCCAGCAGAATACCCGGGACAGGGAGGGATGAGCAGTTCTTC. Amino acid sequence: CASRIPGTGRDEQFF.

CDR3 loop: CASRFTGTETYEQYF. The CDR3 nucleotides are TGTGCCAGCAGATTTACCGGGACAGAGACCTACGAGCAGTACTTC. The V and J genes are TRBV6-1 and TRBJ2-7; 7 positions match TRBD1. Looked up from germline, CDR1 is MNHNS and CDR2 is SASEGT. The V gene end was trimmed by 6 bases and the J gene end by 2 bases; junction bases not matched to a gene: 10. This CDR3 has 15 amino acids.

The chain links TRBV7-8 to TRBJ2-1; D is unresolved. The CDR3 sequence is 14 residues long. The V and J ends lost 3 bases and 7 bases respectively, with 13 bases between them. Germline lookup yields CDR1 SGHVS and CDR2 FQNEAQ. The CDR3: CASSLRPARNEQFF. Here the CDR3 DNA reads TGTGCCAGCAGCTTGCGGCCCGCCAGAAATGAGCAGTTCTTC.

The gene calls are TRBV7-2 and TRBJ2-7; tentatively, D is TRBD2 (6 bases). The CDR3 spans 15 residues. Trimming stripped 5 bases from V and 2 bases from J, with 16 bases between. Germline CDR1 SGHTA, CDR2 FQGNSA. The CDR3 sequence is CASSPSGSPTYEQYF. The DNA of the CDR3 is TGTGCCAGCAGCCCCAGCGGGTCTCCTACCTACGAGCAGTACTTC.

The chain couples TRBV19 to TRBJ1-2; perhaps TRBD1 as D (6 bases). The CDR3 contains 16 residues. In germline, CDR1 is LNHDA, CDR2 SQIVND (reference sequence). Trimming left V 3 bases short and J 2 bases short, with 16 bases between. CDR3 sequence reads: CASSIRPLDSNYGYTF. CDR3 coding DNA: TGTGCCAGTAGTATCCGCCCGCTGGACAGCAACTATGGCTACACCTTC.

This clone was recorded only once. The chain is built from TRBV15 and TRBJ1-3, with D perhaps matching TRBD1 (5 bases). The length of the CDR3 is 16 residues. Germline V gene sequence: CDR1 LNHNV, CDR2 YYDKDF (reference sequence). V was cut by 0 bases and J by 0 bases, with 9 bases left in between. The CDR3 is CATSRDGRASGNTIYF. The CDR3 DNA reads as TGTGCCACCAGCAGAGATGGCAGGGCCTCTGGAAACACCATATATTTT.

J is TRBJ2-7 and V is TRBV2; 7 bases map to TRBD2. This CDR3 spans 13 amino acids. V lost 6 bases and J lost 0; bases outside the gene matches: 2. Germline loops: CDR1 SNHLY, CDR2 FYNNEI. The CDR3 here is CASRRDYSYEQYF. CDR3 DNA sequence: TGTGCCAGCAGGCGGGACTACTCCTACGAGCAGTACTTC.

The chain carries TRBV7-9 and TRBJ1-2; D may be TRBD1 (5 bases). V lost 5 bases, J lost 0 bases, and 16 bases lay in between. CDR1 SEHNR and CDR2 FQNEAQ come from the germline V gene (reference sequence). The CDR3 spans 16 residues. The chain's CDR3 is CASSQLGEEANYGYTF. The DNA for the CDR3 is TGTGCCAGCAGCCAATTAGGGGAGGAAGCTAACTATGGCTACACCTTC.

This chain uses TRBV27 with TRBJ2-3; tentatively, D is TRBD2 (7 bases). The ends were cut back, 0 bases at V and 1 base at J, with 11 bases in the middle. The CDR3 is 16 residues long. The germline gives CDR1 MNHEY, CDR2 SMNVEV (reference sequence). The CDR3 DNA reads as TGTGCCAGCAGTTTATCGGGGGAGGGGGGCACAGATACGCAGTATTTT. Translation: CASSLSGEGGTDTQYF.

V is TRBV28 and J is TRBJ2-3; 8 bases are shared with TRBD2. CDR3 length: 16 amino acids. The J segment lost 5 bases and the V segment lost 5 bases, leaving 12 bases of the junction unmatched. Germline V gene lookup returns CDR1 MDHEN and CDR2 SYDVKM. The CDR3, as DNA: TGTGCCAGCAGTCCACGGGGGGGGGCTGAGGTAGATACGCAGTATTTT. The encoded protein is CASSPRGGAEVDTQYF.

The V gene is TRBV6-1, the J gene TRBJ1-5; D remains unclear. Trimming removed 6 bases at V and 3 bases at J, with 15 bases between. CDR1 MNHNS and CDR2 SASEGT come from the germline V gene. The CDR3 loop spans 15 amino acids. Here the CDR3 reads CASRKERLTNQPQHF. The DNA of the CDR3 is TGTGCCAGCAGAAAAGAAAGGCTTACCAATCAGCCCCAGCATTTT.

For this clone: Different DNA sequences within this sample yield the same CDR3. The chain carries TRBV7-9 and TRBJ2-7; D might be TRBD2 (5 bases). Germline V CDR1 and CDR2: SEHNR, FQNEAQ (reference sequence). This CDR3 has 12 residues. Deletions cut 5 bases from V and 3 bases from J, with 8 bases between. The CDR3, as DNA: TGTGCCAGCAGCCTTACTAGCTACGAGCAGTACTTC. Its translation: CASSLTSYEQYF.

On this clone: The sample has other DNA sequences that encode this CDR3 too. The chain employs TRBV27 and TRBJ1-1; possible D gene TRBD1, 5 bases. The CDR3 is 14 residues long. The V end was cut by 5 bases, the J end by 0 bases, with 10 bases between. Per the germline V gene, CDR1 is MNHEY and CDR2 is SMNVEV (reference sequence). The CDR3 loop is CASSPRDLNTEAFF. CDR3 DNA: TGTGCCAGCAGTCCCAGGGACCTGAACACTGAAGCTTTCTTT.

V usage is TRBV11-2 and J usage is TRBJ2-3, with D unresolved. CDR3 length equals 17 residues. Trimming cost V 7 bases and J 3 bases, with 23 bases left between them. Germline CDR1 is SGHAT and CDR2 is FQNNGV. This CDR3 is CASKPRNRARKTDTQYF. The CDR3 nucleotides are TGTGCCAGCAAGCCCCGAAATCGGGCACGAAAAACAGATACGCAGTATTTT.

In DNA form, the CDR3 reads TGTGCCAGCAGTTACGGGACTAATTACTACGAGCAGTACTTC. The encoded protein is CASSYGTNYYEQYF. J is TRBJ2-7 and V is TRBV28; 7 nucleotides agree with TRBD2. Looked up from germline, CDR1 is MDHEN and CDR2 is SYDVKM. The CDR3 runs to 14 residues. V lost 4 bases to trimming and J lost 3 bases; unmatched junction nucleotides: 6.

V gene TRBV6-1 combines with J gene TRBJ1-5; 8 positions agree with TRBD1. The CDR3 has 15 residues. V gave up 4 bases and J gave up 6 bases; unmatched junction bases: 8. Germline V gives CDR1 MNHNS, CDR2 SASEGT. CDR3 protein: CASSGGRGLFQPQHF. DNA for the CDR3: TGTGCCAGCAGTGGAGGCAGGGGGCTATTTCAGCCCCAGCATTTT.

This clone is a singleton in its sample. V usage is TRBV2 and J usage is TRBJ2-5; 11 bases line up with TRBD2. The CDR3 runs to 19 residues. Germline-derived CDR1 and CDR2 are SNHLY and FYNNEI. The V gene end was trimmed by 2 bases and the J gene end by 2 bases; junction bases not matched to a gene: 13. In DNA, the CDR3 is TGTGCCAGCAGTGAACTGGCTAGCGGGAGGTCTAGGGGTCAAGAGACCCAGTACTTC. The encoded protein is CASSELASGRSRGQETQYF.

The V call is TRBV7-9, the J call TRBJ2-1, with TRBD1 matching 7 bases. The trim removed 10 bases at V and 12 bases at J, leaving 6 bases unmatched. The germline V gene encodes CDR1 SEHNR and CDR2 FQNEAQ (reference sequence). CDR3 size: 10 residues. The CDR3 loop reads CAIGPGGQFF. For the CDR3, the DNA is TGTGCCATCGGACCAGGGGGGCAGTTCTTC.

The chain is built from TRBV2 and TRBJ1-4; no firm D call. With 7 bases removed from V and 8 bases from J, the gap between germline ends came to 20 bases. Germline loops: CDR1 SNHLY, CDR2 FYNNEI. The CDR3 spans 15 residues. In nucleotides, the CDR3 is TGTGCCAGCAAAAATGGGGAGTATTCGGGAGAAAAACTGTTTTTT. This translates into CASKNGEYSGEKLFF. Combining the CDR3 with reference TRBV2 and TRBJ1-4 gives the whole variable domain EPEVTQTPSHQVTQMGQEVILRCVPISNHLYFYWYRQILGQKVEFLVSFYNNEISEKSEIFDDQFSVERPDGSNFTLKIRSTKLEDSAMYFCASKNGEYSGEKLFFGSGTQLSVL.

The V gene is TRBV18, the J gene TRBJ2-7; 7 nucleotides agree with TRBD2. Germline CDR1 is KGHSH and CDR2 is LQKENI. The CDR3 runs to 17 residues. The J segment lost 3 bases and the V segment lost 2 bases, leaving 13 bases of the junction unmatched. Here the CDR3 reads CASSPVMIPGGGYEQYF. In DNA, the CDR3 is TGTGCCAGCTCACCAGTCATGATCCCGGGAGGAGGCTACGAGCAGTACTTC.

This chain uses TRBV21-1 with TRBJ2-5; the D call in the table, TRBD1, was not verified against the DNA. TRBV21-1 is listed as a pseudogene. This CDR3 spans 14 amino acids. This CDR3 is CASSMRHAQETQYF. The CDR3 DNA reads as TGTGCCAGCAGCATGCGACACGCCCAAGAGACCCAGTACTTC.

The genes are TRBV2 and TRBJ2-7; D is unresolved. This CDR3 is built from 14 residues. Germline CDR1 is SNHLY and CDR2 is FYNNEI. V lost 8 bases and J lost 0, with 14 bases in between. The CDR3 loop is CASRRANLSYEQYF. In DNA, the CDR3 is TGTGCCAGCCGTAGGGCCAATCTCTCCTACGAGCAGTACTTC.

The V gene is TRBV5-4, the J gene TRBJ2-1; 8 bases match TRBD1. After removal of 3 bases from V and 4 bases from J, the junction contained 6 bases not matched to a gene. Germline V CDR1 and CDR2: SGHNT, YYREEE (reference sequence). The CDR3 contains 15 residues. CDR3 sequence (DNA): TGTGCCAGCAGCTACGGGACAGGCGCTTACAATGAGCAGTTCTTC. Translating it yields CASSYGTGAYNEQFF.

This sequence joins TRBV5-4 and TRBJ2-3; 8 nucleotides agree with TRBD2. The CDR3 is 16 amino acids. In germline, CDR1 is SGHNT, CDR2 YYREEE (reference sequence). The J segment lost 2 bases and the V segment lost 4 bases, leaving 9 bases of the junction unmatched. The CDR3 reads CASSLLSSGPTDTQYF. The CDR3, as DNA: TGTGCCAGCAGCCTCCTGTCTAGCGGGCCCACAGATACGCAGTATTTT.

The chain carries TRBV29-1 and TRBJ1-2; TRBD1 matches 8 bases. CDR1 and CDR2 (germline): SQVTM, ANQGSEA. The CDR3 is made up of 13 amino acids. The V gene end was trimmed by 3 bases and the J gene end by 4 bases; junction bases not matched to a gene: 4. The CDR3, as DNA: TGCAGCGTTGATCCACAGGGGGTCTATGGCTACACCTTC. Its translation: CSVDPQGVYGYTF.

The chain carries TRBV7-3 and TRBJ2-5, with a weak D call TRBD2 (5 bases). The CDR3 spans 16 residues. From germline, CDR1 is SGHTA and CDR2 FQGTGA. With 5 bases removed from V and 2 bases from J, the gap between germline ends came to 18 bases. DNA for the CDR3: TGTGCCAGCAGCCCAGTACACGCGGGCGGACAAGAGACCCAGTACTTC. Protein product: CASSPVHAGGQETQYF.

V gene TRBV18 combines with J gene TRBJ2-7; perhaps TRBD1 as D (6 bases). The CDR3 has 14 residues. Trimming stripped 3 bases from V and 9 bases from J, with 18 bases between. Germline assignment: CDR1 KGHSH and CDR2 LQKENI. The CDR3 DNA sequence: TGTGCCAGCTCACCTGGAGTGACAGGTTTGGGGCAGTACTTC. Translating gives CASSPGVTGLGQYF.